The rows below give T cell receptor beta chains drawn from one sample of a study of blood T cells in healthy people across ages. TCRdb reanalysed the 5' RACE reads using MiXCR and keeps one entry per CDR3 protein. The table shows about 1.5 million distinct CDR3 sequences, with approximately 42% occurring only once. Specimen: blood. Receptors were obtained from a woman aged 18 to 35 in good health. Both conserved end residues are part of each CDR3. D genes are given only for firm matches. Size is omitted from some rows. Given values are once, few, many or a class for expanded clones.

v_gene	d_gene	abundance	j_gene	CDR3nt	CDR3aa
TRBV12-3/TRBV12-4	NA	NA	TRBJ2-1	TGTGCCAGCAGCTACCGGGAACTTAACAATGAGCAGTTCTTC	CASSYRELNNEQFF
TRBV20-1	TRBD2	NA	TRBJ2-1	TGCAGTGCTAGAGACCCTAGCGGGAGGGCAAGGTACAATGAGCAGTTCTTC	CSARDPSGRARYNEQFF
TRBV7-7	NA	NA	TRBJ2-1	TGTGCTAGCAGCCCTACTACGGGTGAGCAGTTCTTC	CASSPTTGEQFF
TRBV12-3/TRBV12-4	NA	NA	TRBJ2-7	TGTGCCAGCTCATGGGCCGACAGCCAAACAACCTACGAGCAGTACTTC	CASSWADSQTTYEQYF
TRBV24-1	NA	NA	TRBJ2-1	TGTGCCACCAGTGATACCTACAATGAGCAGTTCTTC	CATSDTYNEQFF
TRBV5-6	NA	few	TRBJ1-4	TGTGCCAGCAGCTCACCTCACTGGACCCGACGAGAGGAAAAACTGTTTTTT	CASSSPHWTRREEKLFF
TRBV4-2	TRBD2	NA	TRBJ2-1	TGTGCCAGCAGCCAAGTAGCGGGAGGGGTCACCTACAAGGAGCAGTTCTTC	CASSQVAGGVTYKEQFF
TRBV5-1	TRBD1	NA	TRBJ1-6	TGCGCCAGCAGCACTGACAGGGGCGCCGATCACCTCCACTTT	CASSTDRGADHLHF
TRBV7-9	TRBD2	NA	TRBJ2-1	TGTGCCAGCACCCGGGAGACTAGCGGGTACAATGAGCAGTTCTTC	CASTRETSGYNEQFF
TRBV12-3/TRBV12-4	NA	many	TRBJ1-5	TGTGCCAGCAGGTCCGCTGTGGGGGGAAGGAATCAGCCCCAGCATTTT	CASRSAVGGRNQPQHF
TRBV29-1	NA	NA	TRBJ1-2	TGCAGCGGAGAAACTAACTATGGCTACACCTTC	CSGETNYGYTF
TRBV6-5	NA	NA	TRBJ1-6	TGTGCCAGCAGTTACTCAAGTGGGTCACCCCTCCACTTT	CASSYSSGSPLHF
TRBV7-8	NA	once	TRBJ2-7	TGTGCCAACAGCATGGGACACTTCTCCTACGAGCAGTACTTC	CANSMGHFSYEQYF
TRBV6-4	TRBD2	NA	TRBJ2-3	TGTGCCAGCAGTGACATGCGGACTAGCTGGAGGGGAGATACGCAGTATTTT	CASSDMRTSWRGDTQYF
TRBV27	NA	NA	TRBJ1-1	TGTGCCAGCACTCCGGGCCGGGGTAACACTGAAGCTTTCTTT	CASTPGRGNTEAFF
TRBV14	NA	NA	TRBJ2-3	TGTGCCAGCAGCCCGTTTTTCGCAGATACGCAGTATTTT	CASSPFFADTQYF
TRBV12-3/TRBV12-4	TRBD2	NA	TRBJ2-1	TGTGCCAGCAGGAGGGATAGCGGGAGACTCTACAATGAGCAGTTCTTC	CASRRDSGRLYNEQFF
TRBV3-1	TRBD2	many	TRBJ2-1	TGTGCCAGCAGCACTAGCGGGGGGATCGGGGCACATGAGCAGTTCTTC	CASSTSGGIGAHEQFF
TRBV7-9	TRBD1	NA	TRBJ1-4	TGTGCCAGCAGCTTAGGGGACAGGAAGCAGCATGAAAAACTGTTTTTT	CASSLGDRKQHEKLFF
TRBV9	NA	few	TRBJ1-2	TGTGCCAGCAGCGTAGCCACGGGGGGTACGCATGGCTACACCTTC	CASSVATGGTHGYTF
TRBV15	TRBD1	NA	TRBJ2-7	TGTGCCAACAGCAGACCAACAGGGGTGGGTTACGAGCAGTACTTC	CANSRPTGVGYEQYF
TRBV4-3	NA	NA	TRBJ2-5	TGCGCCAGCAGCCAAGATGGGACACAACAAGAGACCCAGTACTTC	CASSQDGTQQETQYF
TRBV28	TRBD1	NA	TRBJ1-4	TGTGCCAGCAGTTTAACCCTCGACAGGGCCTCTAATGAAAAACTGTTTTTT	CASSLTLDRASNEKLFF
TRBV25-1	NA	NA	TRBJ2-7	TGTGCCAGCAGAAGGGGCCACGGGCAGTACTTC	CASRRGHGQYF
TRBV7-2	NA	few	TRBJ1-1	TGTGCCAGCAGCTTAGAATCCCCTTCTGAAGCTTTCTTT	CASSLESPSEAFF
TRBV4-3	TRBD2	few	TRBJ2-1	TGCGCCAGCAGCCAAGCCAGACTAGCGGGGGGCTCCTACAATGAGCAGTTCTTC	CASSQARLAGGSYNEQFF
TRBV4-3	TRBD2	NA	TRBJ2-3	TGCGCCAGCAGCCAAGAAATCCCTAGCGGGAGCACAGATACGCAGTATTTT	CASSQEIPSGSTDTQYF
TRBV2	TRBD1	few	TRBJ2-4	TGTGCCAGCAGGGAAACAGGGGGCAAAAACATTCAGTACTTC	CASRETGGKNIQYF
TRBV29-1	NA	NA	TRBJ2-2	TGCAGCGTAGAAATAAGCAGGGTTAAGACCGGGGAGCTGTTTTTT	CSVEISRVKTGELFF
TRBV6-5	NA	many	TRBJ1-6	TGTGCCAGCAGTTACAGCAGGGATTCACCCCTCCACTTT	CASSYSRDSPLHF
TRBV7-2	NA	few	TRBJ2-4	TGTGCCAGCAGCTTAAGTTGGATAGAAAACATTCAGTACTTC	CASSLSWIENIQYF
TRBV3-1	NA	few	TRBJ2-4	TGTGCCAGCAGCGCCCTTGGGAGCATTCAGTACTTC	CASSALGSIQYF
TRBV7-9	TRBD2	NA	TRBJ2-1	TGTGCCAGCAGCCTGACTAGCAGGAGGGGTTTTTACAATGAGCCGTTCTTC	CASSLTSRRGFYNEPFF
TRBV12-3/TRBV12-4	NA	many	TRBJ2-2	TGTGCCAGCAGTTTTAGCACAGCGAACACCGGGGAGCTGTTTTTT	CASSFSTANTGELFF
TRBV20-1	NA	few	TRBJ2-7	TGCAGTGCTAGGATTATCCAGGGCGGCGAGCAGTACTTC	CSARIIQGGEQYF
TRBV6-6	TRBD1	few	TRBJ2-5	TGTGCCAGCAGTGACCAGGACAGGGGGAAGCAGTACTTC	CASSDQDRGKQYF
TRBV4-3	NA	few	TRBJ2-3	TGCGCCAGCAGCCAACGGGGCCCCACAGATACGCAGTATTTT	CASSQRGPTDTQYF
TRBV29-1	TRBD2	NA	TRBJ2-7	TGCAGCGTCGAAAAGCGGGAGACCAGCTCCTACGAGCAGTACTTC	CSVEKRETSSYEQYF
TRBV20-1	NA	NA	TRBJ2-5	TGCAGTGCTAGACGCAGGGCCCAAGAGACCCAGTACTTC	CSARRRAQETQYF
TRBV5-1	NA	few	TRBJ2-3	TGCGCCAGCAGCTTGGAGGAACCGGTCACAGATACGCAGTATTTT	CASSLEEPVTDTQYF
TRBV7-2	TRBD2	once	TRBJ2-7	TGTGCCAGCAGCCTTTCCCCAGCGGGAGAGAACGAGCAGTACTTC	CASSLSPAGENEQYF